This record looks at one TCR beta chain sequence and its context. Authors' data handling: Estimation of nucleated cell counts relied on the amplification of reference gene primers. The table came from immunoSEQ multiplex PCR; TCRdb's copy has only in-frame clones and leaves some out. For V, J and clone size, that table is used; D and trimming come from the DNA. The sample yields over 100,000 clones, roughly 88% seen once. This sample was taken from a study of blood T cell repertoires in COVID-19. Study background: There were acute and convalescent COVID-19 samples, and they came from the United States, Italy and Spain. The cDNA or gDNA used as material had been derived from T cells, B-cell-depleted T cells, or PBMCs.

Germline CDR1 and CDR2: MNHNS and SASEGT. This CDR3 is built from 16 residues. The germline V and J ends were trimmed by 3 bases and 2 bases, with 14 bases remaining between them. The sample was peripheral blood. The V call is TRBV6-1, the J call TRBJ1-3; D is uncertain. The clonotype was recovered from a woman aged 70-85 years with acute or convalescent COVID-19. The CDR3 nucleotides are TGTGCCAGCAGTGAGGCCGCCTTCGAAACTGGAAACACCATATATTTT. Its translation: CASSEAAFETGNTIYF.